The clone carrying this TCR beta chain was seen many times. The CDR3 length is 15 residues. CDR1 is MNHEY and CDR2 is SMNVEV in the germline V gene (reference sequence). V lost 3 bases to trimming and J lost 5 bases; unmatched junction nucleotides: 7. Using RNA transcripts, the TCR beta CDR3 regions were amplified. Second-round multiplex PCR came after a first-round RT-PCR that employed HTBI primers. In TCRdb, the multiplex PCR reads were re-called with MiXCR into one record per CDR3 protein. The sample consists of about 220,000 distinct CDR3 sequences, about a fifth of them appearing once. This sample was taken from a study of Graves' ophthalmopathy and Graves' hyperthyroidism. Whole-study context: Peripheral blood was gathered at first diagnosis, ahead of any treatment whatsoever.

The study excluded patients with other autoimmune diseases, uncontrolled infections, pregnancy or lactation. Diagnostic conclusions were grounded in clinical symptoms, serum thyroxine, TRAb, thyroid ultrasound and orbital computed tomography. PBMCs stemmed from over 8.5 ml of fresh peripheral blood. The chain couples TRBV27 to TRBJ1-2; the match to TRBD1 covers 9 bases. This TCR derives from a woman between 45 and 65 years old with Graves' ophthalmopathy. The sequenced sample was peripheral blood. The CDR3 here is CASSFAGQGVYGYTF. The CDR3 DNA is TGTGCCAGCAGTTTTGCGGGACAGGGTGTATATGGCTACACCTTC.